These 5 T cell receptor beta chains came from one sample sequenced in a study of T cells in Graves' hyperthyroidism and ophthalmopathy. TCR beta CDR3 regions were amplified from RNA. First-round RT-PCR targeting the TCR CDR3 was performed with the HTBI primer set. Via MiXCR, TCRdb re-called the multiplex PCR reads, giving one row per CDR3 protein. The sample contains a few hundred thousand distinct CDR3 sequences, less than 20% of which appear only once. Sequencing used blood. Receptors originate from a woman aged 18-29 years with Graves' hyperthyroidism.

This chain uses TRBV12-3 or TRBV12-4 with TRBJ2-2; 12 bases map to TRBD2. J was trimmed by 3 bases and V by 8 bases; bases with no gene match: 4. CDR3 length: 15 residues. CDR3 coding DNA: TGTGCCAGCCGAAGGACTAGCGGGGACACCGGGGAGCTGTTTTTT. Amino acid sequence: CASRRTSGDTGELFF.

Many counts were recorded for this clonotype. The CDR3 region is CASSLLFGPDTQYF. In DNA, the CDR3 is TGCGCCAGCAGCTTGTTATTCGGGCCAGATACGCAGTATTTT. The chain recombines TRBV5-1 with TRBJ2-3; D is undetermined. Germline V gene sequence: CDR1 SGHRS, CDR2 YFSETQ. This CDR3 region has 14 residues. With 1 base removed from V and 4 bases from J, the gap between germline ends came to 10 bases.

In the case of this clonotype: This may come from a read error, since a much larger clone is one base off. CDR3 nucleotides: TGTGCCAGCAGCCAAAGCGAACTCTGGGGGAAAGAGACCCAGTACTTC. Protein product: CASSQSELWGKETQYF. The chain recombines TRBV3-1 with TRBJ2-5, with D tentatively TRBD1 or TRBD2 (5 bases each). The V gene's germline CDR1 is LGHDT and CDR2 YNNKEL (reference sequence). V was cut by 2 bases and J by 3 bases, with 16 bases left in between. The CDR3 sequence is 16 residues long.

This clonotype was detected only a few times. This chain uses TRBV28 with TRBJ2-1, with unresolved D. CDR1 is MDHEN and CDR2 is SYDVKM in the germline V gene. V lost 3 bases and J lost 7, with 19 bases in between. The CDR3 consists of 16 residues. The CDR3: CASSLAENLLRNEQFF. CDR3 coding DNA: TGTGCCAGCAGTTTGGCCGAAAACCTTCTCAGGAATGAGCAGTTCTTC.

This clonotype was seen a few times. The V call is TRBV5-8, the J call TRBJ1-4, with D maybe TRBD1 (5 bases). Trimming cost V 4 bases and J 7 bases, with 14 bases left between them. The CDR3 runs 14 residues. Germline values: CDR1 SGHTS, CDR2 YDEGEE. DNA of the CDR3: TGTGCCAGCAGCCGAGGGACGTTATTTGAAAAACTGTTTTTT. Protein product: CASSRGTLFEKLFF. The whole variable domain, remainder taken from reference TRBV5-8 and TRBJ1-4, is EAGVTQSPTHLIKTRGQQATLRCSPISGHTSVYWYQQALGLGLQFLLWYDEGEERNRGNFPPRFSGRQFPNYSSELNVNALELEDSALYLCASSRGTLFEKLFFGSGTQLSVL.